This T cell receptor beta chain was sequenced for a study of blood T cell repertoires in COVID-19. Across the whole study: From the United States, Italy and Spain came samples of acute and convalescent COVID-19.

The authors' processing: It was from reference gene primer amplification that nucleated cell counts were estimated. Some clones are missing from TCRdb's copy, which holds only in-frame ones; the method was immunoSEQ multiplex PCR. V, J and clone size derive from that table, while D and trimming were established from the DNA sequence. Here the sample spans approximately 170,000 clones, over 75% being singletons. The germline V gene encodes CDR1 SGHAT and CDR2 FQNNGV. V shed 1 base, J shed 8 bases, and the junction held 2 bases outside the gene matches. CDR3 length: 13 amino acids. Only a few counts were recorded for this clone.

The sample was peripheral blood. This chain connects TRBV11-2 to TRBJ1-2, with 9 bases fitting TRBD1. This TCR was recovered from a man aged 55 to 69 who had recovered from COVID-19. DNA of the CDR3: TGTGCCAGCAGCTTAGGTGGACAGGGGGGCTACACCTTC. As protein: CASSLGGQGGYTF.